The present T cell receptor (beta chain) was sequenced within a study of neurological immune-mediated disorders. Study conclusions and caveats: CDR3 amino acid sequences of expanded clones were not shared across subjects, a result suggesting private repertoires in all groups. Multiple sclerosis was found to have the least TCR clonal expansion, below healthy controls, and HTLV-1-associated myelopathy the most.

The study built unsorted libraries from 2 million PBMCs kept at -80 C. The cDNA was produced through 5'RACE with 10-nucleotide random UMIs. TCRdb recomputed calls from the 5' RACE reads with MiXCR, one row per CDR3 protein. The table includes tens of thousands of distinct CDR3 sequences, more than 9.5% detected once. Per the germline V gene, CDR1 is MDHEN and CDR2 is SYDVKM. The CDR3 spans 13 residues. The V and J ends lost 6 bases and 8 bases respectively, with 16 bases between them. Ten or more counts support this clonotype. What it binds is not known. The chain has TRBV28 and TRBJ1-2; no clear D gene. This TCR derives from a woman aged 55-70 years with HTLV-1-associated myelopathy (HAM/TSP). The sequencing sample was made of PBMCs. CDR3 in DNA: TGTGCCAGCAGCCTTCTGGCTGAGGGAGGCTACACCTTC. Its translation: CASSLLAEGGYTF.